Following are 26 T cell receptor beta chains from one sample sequenced in a study of T cell responses to AZD1222 COVID-19 vaccine. Assay used: immunoSEQ multiplex PCR; TCRdb lists only in-frame clones, some missing. Among 90,000 to 150,000 clones listed, approximately 92% were seen once. Sequencing was performed on peripheral blood, taken 28 days after the second AZD1222 dose. The receptors stem from an adult who received the AZD1222 COVID-19 vaccine.

This clone was picked up a small number of times. CDR3 DNA: TGTGCCAGCGGATCCTCCTACGAGCAGTACTTC. Its protein product is CASGSSYEQYF. The chain combines TRBV28 with TRBJ2-7; unclear D gene. Germline CDR1 reads MDHEN; CDR2 reads SYDVKM. Deletions cut 8 bases from V and 0 bases from J, with 5 bases between. The CDR3 has 11 residues. The whole variable domain, remainder taken from reference TRBV28 and TRBJ2-7, is DVKVTQSSRYLVKRTGEKVFLECVQDMDHENMFWYRQDPGLGLRLIYFSYDVKMKEKGDIPEGYSVSREKKERFSLILESASTNQTSMYLCASGSSYEQYFGPGTRLTVT.

V gene TRBV2 combines with J gene TRBJ2-2, with TRBD1 identical over 8 bases. Germline V gives CDR1 SNHLY, CDR2 FYNNEI. The CDR3 extends over 18 amino acids. J lost 4 bases, V lost 3 bases, and 13 bases had no gene match. For the CDR3, the DNA is TGTGCCAGCAGTGATCCACAGGGGGACGGCAGTGGCACCGGGGAGCTGTTTTTT. Translating gives CASSDPQGDGSGTGELFF.

The chain recombines TRBV12-3 or TRBV12-4 with TRBJ1-5; D not resolved. V lost 5 bases, J lost 4 bases, and 9 bases lay in between. This CDR3 spans 13 amino acids. The CDR3 DNA follows: TGTGCCAGCAGTAAAGATTTAAATCAGCCCCAGCATTTT. It yields the protein CASSKDLNQPQHF.

The chain uses TRBV5-1 and TRBJ2-2; 10 positions agree with TRBD2. Germline CDR1 and CDR2: SGHRS and YFSETQ. The CDR3 spans 15 residues. V shed 5 bases, J shed 7 bases, and the junction held 8 bases outside the gene matches. The CDR3 bases are TGCGCCAGCAGATGGAGCGGGGGGGCCCACGGGGAGCTGTTTTTT. Translating it yields CASRWSGGAHGELFF.

This clone has a single count. The V gene is TRBV6-4, the J gene TRBJ1-4, with D perhaps matching TRBD1 (5 bases). V lost 6 bases to trimming and J lost 0 bases, with 14 bases between them. CDR3 size: 16 residues. The germline CDR1 and CDR2 sequences are MRHNA and SNTAGT. The CDR3 loop is CASSPSGGATNEKLFF. CDR3 DNA sequence: TGTGCCAGCAGCCCCTCCGGGGGGGCAACTAATGAAAAACTGTTTTTT.

J is TRBJ1-5 and V is TRBV28; 7 nucleotides align to TRBD1. The CDR3 loop spans 14 amino acids. Trimming took 5 bases from V and 2 from J; bases not matched to a gene: 3. Germline V gene sequence: CDR1 MDHEN, CDR2 SYDVKM. CDR3 amino acids: CASSTGTGNQPQHF. In DNA, the CDR3 is TGTGCCAGCAGTACCGGGACAGGCAATCAGCCCCAGCATTTT.

The rearrangement links TRBV27 to TRBJ1-2, with a tentative D call TRBD1 (5 bases). Looked up from germline, CDR1 is MNHEY and CDR2 is SMNVEV (reference sequence). V dropped 5 bases and J dropped 0 bases, with 10 bases sitting between them. The CDR3 has 14 residues. CDR3: CASSPQDPNYGYTF. The CDR3 bases are TGTGCCAGCAGTCCACAGGACCCTAACTATGGCTACACCTTC.

The chain has TRBV6-5 and TRBJ2-5; no definite D call. V was clipped by 3 bases and J by 1 base, with 12 bases between them. Germline V gives CDR1 MNHEY, CDR2 SVGAGI. The CDR3 runs 15 residues. The CDR3 nucleotides read TGTGCCAGCAGTTATACCAGCGCGTCCCAAGAGACCCAGTACTTC. Protein: CASSYTSASQETQYF.

The V and J genes are TRBV27 and TRBJ1-6; D is possibly TRBD1 (6 bases). With 5 bases removed from V and 7 bases from J, the gap between germline ends came to 18 bases. This CDR3 has 16 amino acids. Germline values: CDR1 MNHEY, CDR2 SMNVEV (reference sequence). The CDR3 DNA is TGTGCCAGCAGTGACTGGGGGGGGGCGTCAAATTCACCCCTCCACTTT. Protein sequence: CASSDWGGASNSPLHF.

This chain uses TRBV7-2 with TRBJ1-2, with 7 bases aligning to TRBD1. This CDR3 is 13 amino acids long. Germline V gene data show CDR1 as SGHTA and CDR2 as FQGNSA. With V trimmed by 4 bases and J by 5 bases, 4 bases remained unmatched. The CDR3 DNA reads as TGTGCCAGCAGCTCGGACAGGACATATGGCTACACCTTC. Amino acids: CASSSDRTYGYTF.

The chain couples TRBV27 to TRBJ1-6; 7 nucleotides agree with TRBD1. This CDR3 spans 15 amino acids. The V segment lost 8 bases and the J segment 8 bases; nucleotides outside the gene matches: 12. From germline, CDR1 is MNHEY and CDR2 SMNVEV (reference sequence). CDR3 sequence reads: CASGIGTEVYSPLHF. CDR3 bases: TGTGCCAGCGGGATCGGGACAGAAGTTTATTCACCCCTCCACTTT.

The chain employs TRBV28 and TRBJ1-2, with D unresolved. This CDR3 has 14 amino acids. From germline, CDR1 is MDHEN and CDR2 SYDVKM. The V end was cut by 5 bases, the J end by 5 bases, with 15 bases between. The CDR3 loop reads CASSTTRSLYGYTF. The CDR3 nucleotides are TGTGCCAGCAGTACGACACGGTCCCTGTATGGCTACACCTTC.

This clone was detected only once. This chain connects TRBV7-2 to TRBJ1-6; possibly TRBD1 for D (5 bases). Per germline, CDR1 SGHTA and CDR2 FQGNSA. Deletions cut 5 bases from V and 5 bases from J, with 10 bases between. CDR3 length equals 14 residues. CDR3 in amino acids: CASSQTGNNSPLHF. DNA of the CDR3: TGTGCCAGCAGCCAAACAGGAAATAATTCACCCCTCCACTTT.

The chain recombines TRBV7-9 with TRBJ1-2, with D unresolved. This CDR3 contains 13 residues. Trimming took 5 bases from V and 7 from J, leaving 14 bases between them. Germline lookup yields CDR1 SEHNR and CDR2 FQNEAQ (reference sequence). CDR3 coding DNA: TGTGCCAGCAGCCCTCGACATCTCGCTGGCTACACCTTC. Translating it yields CASSPRHLAGYTF.

The chain combines TRBV10-1 with TRBJ1-6; D perhaps matches TRBD1 (5 bases). Germline CDR1 is WNHNN and CDR2 is SYGVQD (reference sequence). V was trimmed by 3 bases and J by 8 bases, leaving 14 bases between them. CDR3 size: 15 residues. CDR3 coding DNA: TGCGCCAGCAGTGAATCCCGGCGGGGGGATTCACCCCTCCACTTT. Its translation is CASSESRRGDSPLHF.

CDR3 protein: CASSLEVLRAGANVLTF. The CDR3 DNA reads TGTGCCAGCAGCTTAGAGGTTCTAAGGGCTGGGGCCAACGTCCTGACTTTC. The chain is built from TRBV7-9 and TRBJ2-6, with D hard to call. This CDR3 region has 17 residues. Germline V lookup: CDR1 SEHNR, CDR2 FQNEAQ (reference sequence). The ends were cut back, 1 base at V and 2 bases at J, with 12 bases in the middle.

V gene TRBV18 combines with J gene TRBJ1-2; D is undetermined. V shed 2 bases and J shed 2 bases, with 6 bases lying between them. The length of the CDR3 is 13 residues. Germline CDR1 KGHSH, CDR2 LQKENI. CDR3 nucleotides: TGTGCCAGCTCACCAATCCAAAACTATGGCTACACCTTC. Protein sequence: CASSPIQNYGYTF.

V usage is TRBV6-4 and J usage is TRBJ1-1; D remains ambiguous. The V and J ends lost 3 bases and 1 base respectively, with 9 bases between them. There are 14 residues in the CDR3. Germline values: CDR1 MRHNA, CDR2 SNTAGT. The CDR3 DNA reads as TGTGCCAGCAGTGAATCAACGGAGAACACTGAAGCTTTCTTT. Protein: CASSESTENTEAFF.

V gene TRBV19 combines with J gene TRBJ2-5; D might be TRBD2 (5 bases). Per germline, CDR1 LNHDA and CDR2 SQIVND (reference sequence). The CDR3 has 17 residues. V was shortened by 3 bases and J by 1 base, with 18 bases between the two germline ends. The DNA of the CDR3 is TGTGCCAGTAGTATGATTCCGGGAACCCCCTCCCAAGAGACCCAGTACTTC. Translated: CASSMIPGTPSQETQYF.

The table lists this clone with a count of one. V usage is TRBV7-9 and J usage is TRBJ2-2, with 7 bases matching TRBD1. The ends lost 4 bases at V and 4 bases at J; junction bases unmatched: 18. The CDR3 has 19 amino acids. Germline V lookup: CDR1 SEHNR, CDR2 FQNEAQ (reference sequence). The CDR3 nucleotides read TGTGCCAGCAGCTCCAGCTGGCTAGGGGGCGGCGCGGGCACCGGGGAGCTGTTTTTT. Translation gives CASSSSWLGGGAGTGELFF.

V gene TRBV15 combines with J gene TRBJ1-6; TRBD1 agrees at 8 bases. Germline CDR1 LNHNV, CDR2 YYDKDF (reference sequence). This CDR3 has 16 amino acids. With 3 bases clipped from V and 8 bases from J, the junction kept 9 bases outside the gene matches. The CDR3 DNA sequence: TGTGCCACCAGCAGTACAGACAGGGGTGGTGATTCACCCCTCCACTTT. Translation gives CATSSTDRGGDSPLHF.

This clone was counted a few times. The chain joins TRBV29-1 to TRBJ2-1; 7 positions match TRBD2. This CDR3 region has 14 residues. V was pared by 6 bases and J by 8 bases, with 13 bases of the junction left unmatched. Germline CDR1 and CDR2: SQVTM and ANQGSEA. Here the CDR3 reads CSVAARGGTDEQFF. In DNA form, the CDR3 reads TGCAGCGTCGCTGCGCGCGGGGGAACGGATGAGCAGTTCTTC.

This clone was seen just once. The chain joins TRBV28 to TRBJ1-2; D is undetermined. The V gene lost 4 bases and the J gene lost 5 bases, with 8 bases spanning the gap. The CDR3 consists of 12 residues. CDR1 and CDR2 (germline): MDHEN, SYDVKM. The CDR3 nucleotides read TGTGCCAGCAGTTGGATGGGGTATGGCTACACCTTC. Its translation is CASSWMGYGYTF.

The chain recombines TRBV28 with TRBJ1-4, with TRBD1 matching over 8 bases. Trimming at V came to 2 bases and at J to 8 bases, leaving 7 bases not matched to a gene. Germline V CDR1 and CDR2: MDHEN, SYDVKM. The CDR3 length is 15 residues. The CDR3 protein is CASSLETGAREKLFF. The CDR3 DNA reads as TGTGCCAGCAGTTTAGAGACAGGGGCGCGGGAAAAACTGTTTTTT.

The chain employs TRBV19 and TRBJ1-3; D gene uncertain. The V gene lost 6 bases and the J gene lost 0 bases, with 12 bases spanning the gap. The CDR3 has 15 amino acids. Germline V gene data show CDR1 as LNHDA and CDR2 as SQIVND (reference sequence). CDR3 bases: TGTGCCAGTAGGCAAGACCGGGTCTCTGGAAACACCATATATTTT. Residues: CASRQDRVSGNTIYF.

J is TRBJ2-7 and V is TRBV6-5, with 8 bases matching TRBD2. The germline CDR1 and CDR2 sequences are MNHEY and SVGAGI. This CDR3 has 16 residues. Germline trimming cut 0 bases from V and 0 bases from J; bases unmatched to any gene: 4. The CDR3 DNA sequence: TGTGCCAGCAGTTACTCGACGGGGGGGAGCTCCTACGAGCAGTACTTC. Protein product: CASSYSTGGSSYEQYF.